The sequence of this TCR beta chain was determined in a study of cytotoxic CD8 clonotypes in ibrutinib-treated CLL. TCRdb's copy holds only in-frame clones and misses some; the assay was immunoSEQ multiplex PCR. The sample holds about 300,000 clones, 76% seen once. The CDR3 sequence is 18 residues long. Germline V CDR1 and CDR2: PRHDT, FYEKMQ (reference sequence). V lost 1 base to trimming and J lost 4 bases; unmatched junction nucleotides: 13. The sequence came from a human donor with chronic lymphocytic leukemia. Sequencing used PBMCs, obtained at disease progression, from a patient treated with ibrutinib. The V call is TRBV13, the J call TRBJ1-2; 9 nucleotides line up with TRBD1. CDR3 DNA sequence: TGTGCCAGCAGCTTAGACGCCTTAAACAGGGGGCAGGTCTATGGCTACACCTTC. Amino acids: CASSLDALNRGQVYGYTF.